The text below deals with one TCR beta chain. This clone came up a few times. Its antigen is unknown. No much larger clonotype is one base removed from it; base qualities were not supplied. Each collaborating institution followed its own protocols to collect whole blood in K2EDTA tubes. For TCRbeta analysis, collaborator samples were shipped as frozen whole blood, as isolated PBMCs, or as DNA extracted from either sample type. The sample comes from a study of blood T cell repertoires in COVID-19 (dated by TCRdb to about 2020). Concerning the study at large: Samples from collaborators originated in the United States, Italy and Spain and spanned both the acute and convalescent phases of COVID-19. The prospective study material was composed of cDNA or gDNA derived from T cells, B-cell-depleted T cells, or PBMCs. Subjects who had been exposed to COVID-19, were actively infected with it, or had recovered from it provided the deeply sampled blood TCRbeta repertoires that made up the dataset. The repertoires were released in a freely available public database intended as a resource for research on the immune response to SARS-CoV-2. The samples were drawn from two sources: the first 160 participants of the ongoing ImmuneRACE study, and 1,000 to 1,500 subjects contributed by 6 global collaborators. Nearly every sample came with metadata listing a de-identified subject ID, COVID-19 status, age in years and sex. HLA class I and class II types, where available, came from metadata supplied by the sample provider rather than from assay-based typing.

CDR1 and CDR2 are drawn from the germline V gene (reference sequence): WNHNN, SYGVQD. The CDR3 has 16 amino acids, counting the end cysteine and phenylalanine. The only DNA kept is the CDR3, 48 bases in frame from the first base. V lost 6 bases and J lost 3 bases, and the count of bases not matched to a germline gene is 7. Overall study outcomes, separate from this receptor: The quantity of clinical and demographic metadata differed by source and by participant and was supplied without curation.

TCRbeta CDR3 regions were amplified from genomic DNA using the immunoSEQ Assay, a bias-controlled multiplex PCR. The original methods were these. The number of nucleated cells in each sample was estimated from the amplification of reference gene primers within the assay. Sequence reads were collapsed and filtered to measure the absolute abundance of every unique TCRbeta CDR3 rearrangement. For each sample, productive Simpson clonality was calculated by taking the square root of Simpson's diversity index across productive rearrangements. TCRdb took this table from immuneACCESS and kept in-frame rearrangements with V and J called. Such tables lack part of the clones; where checked against another copy, unresolved V genes explain under half of the gap, and the rest is unexplained. D and trimming were read from the DNA, whereas the V and J calls and clone size are those reported in that table. The sample records tens of thousands of clones, 75% to 90% of which are singletons. 7% to 9% of the sample rests with the top ten.

The chain is assembled from TRBV10-1 and TRBJ2-3; 12 bases in the middle match TRBD2. This TCR came from a woman in her seventies with acute or convalescent COVID-19. Sequences were obtained from peripheral blood. The CDR3 is CASSPGLAGTTDTQYF. The DNA sequence is given as TGCGCCAGCAGCCCCGGACTAGCGGGAACTACAGATACGCAGTATTTT.